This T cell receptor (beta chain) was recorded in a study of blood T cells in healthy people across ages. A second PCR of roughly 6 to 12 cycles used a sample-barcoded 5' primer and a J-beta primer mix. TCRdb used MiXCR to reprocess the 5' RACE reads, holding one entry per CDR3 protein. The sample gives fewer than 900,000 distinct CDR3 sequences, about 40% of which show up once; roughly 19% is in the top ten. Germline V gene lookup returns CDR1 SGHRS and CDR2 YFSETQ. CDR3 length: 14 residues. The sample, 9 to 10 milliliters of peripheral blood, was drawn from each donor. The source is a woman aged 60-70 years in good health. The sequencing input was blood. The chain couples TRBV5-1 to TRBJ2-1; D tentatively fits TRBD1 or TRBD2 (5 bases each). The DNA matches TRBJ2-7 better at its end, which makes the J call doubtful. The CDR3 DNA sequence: TGCGCCAGCGCAACCGGGACGACCGGGTGGGAGCAGTACTTC. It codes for CASATGTTGWEQYF.